Listed here are 19 T cell receptor beta chains from one sample, sequenced in a study of blood T cell repertoires in COVID-19. The protocol was immunoSEQ multiplex PCR, while the TCRdb copy is restricted to in-frame clones and leaves out a portion. Of 110,000 to 150,000 clones in the sample, around 83% are singletons; the top ten hold approximately 9.1%. Specimen: PBMCs or T cells enriched from blood (not recorded which). These receptors were taken from a man over 45 who had recovered from COVID-19.

The rearrangement uses TRBV5-1 and TRBJ1-2; TRBD1 matches at 9 bases. Germline V CDR1 and CDR2: SGHRS, YFSETQ. The CDR3 contains 16 residues. Trimming cost V 4 bases and J 4 bases; bases outside gene matches: 11. The CDR3 nucleotides are TGCGCCAGCAGCCAGAGACAGGGGGAATCCTTCTATGGCTACACCTTC. It specifies CASSQRQGESFYGYTF.

The CDR3 bases are TGTGCCAGCAGCCGCCACGGAGAGAGAAATTCACCCCTCCACTTT. Its translation: CASSRHGERNSPLHF. The chain joins TRBV6-5 to TRBJ1-6; D gene unclear. Per the germline V gene, CDR1 is MNHEY and CDR2 is SVGAGI. The germline V and J ends were trimmed by 6 bases and 7 bases, with 16 bases remaining between them. This CDR3 has 15 residues.

This clone was seen just once. This chain connects TRBV5-1 to TRBJ1-4, with TRBD1 as a possible D gene (6 bases). The CDR3 has 14 residues. From germline, CDR1 is SGHRS and CDR2 YFSETQ. The V end was cut by 6 bases, the J end by 3 bases, with 12 bases between. The CDR3 DNA reads as TGCGCCAGCACGGGGGGGCTGGCTAATGAAAAACTGTTTTTT. Protein sequence: CASTGGLANEKLFF.

The V call is TRBV7-6, the J call TRBJ2-1; no clear D gene. Trimming stripped 2 bases from V and 7 bases from J, with 3 bases between. CDR3 length: 11 amino acids. Germline loops: CDR1 SGHVS, CDR2 FNYEAQ. In DNA form, the CDR3 reads TGTGCCAGCAGCTTATCTAATGAGCAGTTCTTC. Amino acids: CASSLSNEQFF.

This clone showed up just a few times. The chain uses TRBV28 and TRBJ1-2, with 8 bases aligning to TRBD1. Germline loops: CDR1 MDHEN, CDR2 SYDVKM. The CDR3 contains 15 residues. Germline trimming cut 4 bases from V and 2 bases from J; bases unmatched to any gene: 6. This chain's CDR3 is CASSWQDRANYGYTF. CDR3 in DNA: TGTGCCAGCAGTTGGCAGGACAGGGCAAACTATGGCTACACCTTC.

This clone has just one count. The chain has TRBV10-1 and TRBJ1-1; 7 positions agree with TRBD1. The V gene's germline CDR1 is WNHNN and CDR2 SYGVQD (reference sequence). The CDR3 is 14 amino acids. J lost 1 base, V lost 2 bases, and 1 base had no gene match. The CDR3 DNA reads as TGCGCCAGCAGTGAGGGGACAGCGAACACTGAAGCTTTCTTT. This sequence encodes CASSEGTANTEAFF.

This clone was observed a handful of times. The J gene is TRBJ1-1, the V gene TRBV19, with no clear D. Germline V gene sequence: CDR1 LNHDA, CDR2 SQIVND (reference sequence). The CDR3 has 15 amino acids. The V gene lost 5 bases and the J gene lost 3 bases, with 16 bases spanning the gap. Written as DNA, the CDR3 is TGTGCCAGTAGTGTGGAGAATCCGTCCTACACTGAAGCTTTCTTT. This encodes CASSVENPSYTEAFF.

This CDR3 is CASSLPGGAAAQYF. The CDR3 DNA sequence: TGTGCCAGTAGCCTCCCCGGGGGGGCGGCTGCGCAGTATTTT. The chain has TRBV19 and TRBJ2-3, with 8 bases lining up with TRBD2. CDR1 is LNHDA and CDR2 is SQIVND in the germline V gene (reference sequence). Trimming took 6 bases from V and 10 from J; bases not matched to a gene: 12. The CDR3 sequence is 14 residues long.

The rearrangement links TRBV13 to TRBJ1-1; D remains ambiguous. Trimming took off 2 bases at V and 3 bases at J, with 7 bases between the two ends. The CDR3 sequence is 13 residues long. Germline values: CDR1 PRHDT, CDR2 FYEKMQ (reference sequence). In DNA, the CDR3 is TGTGCCAGCAGCTTACTTAGTTACACTGAAGCTTTCTTT. It encodes CASSLLSYTEAFF.

V usage is TRBV6-2 or TRBV6-3 and J usage is TRBJ1-5, with D possibly being TRBD1 (5 bases). The V gene lost 0 bases and the J gene lost 1 base, with 10 bases spanning the gap. This CDR3 contains 16 residues. Germline V gives CDR1 MNHEY, CDR2 SVGEGT. CDR3 sequence: CASSYSRQLSNQPQHF. Written as DNA, the CDR3 is TGTGCCAGCAGTTACTCGAGACAGCTAAGCAATCAGCCCCAGCATTTT.

The rearrangement uses TRBV6-5 and TRBJ2-7; 9 bases fit TRBD1. Trimming took 7 bases from V and 3 from J; bases not matched to a gene: 7. This CDR3 contains 14 residues. Per germline, CDR1 MNHEY and CDR2 SVGAGI. The DNA of the CDR3 is TGTGCCAGCACCAGGGACAGGGCCGACTACGAGCAGTACTTC. It is translated as CASTRDRADYEQYF.

V is TRBV28 and J is TRBJ1-2; tentatively, D is TRBD1 (5 bases). The CDR3 loop spans 16 amino acids. Trimming stripped 5 bases from V and 5 bases from J, with 21 bases between. Germline assignment: CDR1 MDHEN and CDR2 SYDVKM. Here the CDR3 reads CASSPPGQGAEYGYTF. CDR3 nucleotides: TGTGCCAGCAGTCCCCCAGGTCAGGGCGCGGAGTATGGCTACACCTTC.

This chain links TRBV28 with TRBJ2-1; D gene uncertain. The CDR3 has 15 residues. The V and J ends lost 7 bases and 5 bases respectively, with 18 bases between them. The germline CDR1 and CDR2 sequences are MDHEN and SYDVKM. CDR3 loop: CASNLVPSRDNEQFF. DNA of the CDR3: TGTGCCAGCAATTTGGTCCCGTCTCGAGACAATGAGCAGTTCTTC.

The chain links TRBV7-3 to TRBJ2-3; 12 bases align to TRBD2. J lost 2 bases, V lost 2 bases, and 8 bases had no gene match. Germline loops: CDR1 SGHTA, CDR2 FQGTGA. The CDR3 is made up of 18 amino acids. The CDR3 nucleotides are TGTGCCAGCAGCTTAGCGGGACTAGCGGGCGGCCTCACAGATACGCAGTATTTT. This codes for CASSLAGLAGGLTDTQYF.

This clone showed up just once. The chain recombines TRBV6-1 with TRBJ2-3; D possibly corresponds to TRBD2 (6 bases). Germline CDR1 reads MNHNS; CDR2 reads SASEGT. CDR3 length equals 16 residues. V shed 1 base and J shed 1 base, with 12 bases lying between them. The CDR3 here is CASSEGGGWGTDTQYF. The CDR3 DNA reads TGTGCCAGCAGTGAAGGTGGGGGGTGGGGCACAGATACGCAGTATTTT.

V and J are TRBV10-2 and TRBJ2-2; 7 bases are shared with TRBD2. CDR1 and CDR2 from the germline V gene are WSHSY and SAAADI. This CDR3 region has 14 residues. The V segment lost 6 bases and the J segment 6 bases; nucleotides outside the gene matches: 7. CDR3 sequence (DNA): TGCGCCAGCAGATTACTAGCGTTTGCCGGGGAGCTGTTTTTT. Amino acids: CASRLLAFAGELFF.

The rearrangement links TRBV4-1 to TRBJ1-5, with 7 positions matching TRBD1. The V segment lost 6 bases and the J segment 2 bases; nucleotides outside the gene matches: 7. The CDR3 is 15 amino acids. From germline, CDR1 is MGHRA and CDR2 YSYEKL. The CDR3 here is CASSRGQWGNQPQHF. In nucleotides, the CDR3 is TGCGCCAGCAGTCGGGGACAGTGGGGCAATCAGCCCCAGCATTTT.

The gene calls are TRBV19 and TRBJ2-1; the match to TRBD2 covers 7 bases. The CDR3 runs 14 residues. Germline CDR1 LNHDA, CDR2 SQIVND (reference sequence). J was trimmed by 0 bases and V by 8 bases; bases with no gene match: 4. In nucleotides, the CDR3 is TGTGCCAGTTATAGCGGGTCCTCCTACAATGAGCAGTTCTTC. It codes for CASYSGSSYNEQFF.

Only one count was recorded for this clone. The chain combines TRBV15 with TRBJ1-2, with 9 bases matching TRBD1. The ends lost 0 bases at V and 13 bases at J; junction bases unmatched: 9. The CDR3 loop spans 14 amino acids. Germline CDR1 and CDR2: LNHNV and YYDKDF (reference sequence). CDR3 sequence reads: CATSREGGQGGGTF. The DNA of the CDR3 is TGTGCCACCAGCAGAGAAGGGGGACAGGGAGGTGGCACCTTC.